This T cell receptor beta chain appears in the sequencing data of a study of cytomegalovirus exposure and HLA in healthy donors (TCRdb year 2017). General notes on the study: In an earlier analysis of roughly 500 of the donors, approximately 300 Gb of sequence data and some 120 million unique TCR beta sequences from 180 million or so T cells were reported. Class I and class II HLA loci were covered by the typing at four-digit resolution. Donor age, sex, ethnicity and CMV serostatus were compiled together with the repertoire data. Among the approximately 400 genotyped donors, approximately 77% belonged to the genetic ancestry cluster associated with self-reported Caucasian donors. Approximately 300 gigabases of sequencing data and tens of millions of unique TCR sequences made up an early release that covered nearly 650 HLA-typed donors. The study used immunosequencing to profile the T cell repertoires of some 600 subjects and linked those repertoires to cytomegalovirus serostatus. The number of donors typed differed by locus, with 629-630 for A, B, C, DRB1 and DQB1, more than 500 for DQA1, about 610 for DPA1, and some 440 for DPB1. An earlier analysis of around 580 of the donors used high-throughput TCR beta sequencing to judge whether each TCR beta V gene segment behaved as functional or pseudogenic. A later genetic analysis took genome-wide SNP genotypes for about three fifths of the roughly 670 donors and used that subset as a discovery cohort. To study patterns of TCR occurrence, a later analysis re-analyzed previously published TCR beta repertoires from hundreds of donors and added high-resolution HLA genotyping. Five DR-DQ haplotypes were treated as single units for association and clustering because of strong linkage in the cohort. The aim of the study was to test whether cataloging public T cell receptors could identify signatures of past pathogen exposure. On average, 235,054 unique TCR beta nucleotide sequences were sequenced per donor among fewer than 500 genotyped donors of the cohort, with about 19% of those sequences being non-productive. Besides the first cohort of hundreds of subjects, a separate validation cohort made up of 120 different subjects was used. High-throughput TCR immunosequencing, statistical association of individual TCRs with disease status, and machine learning were combined to predict cytomegalovirus infection status. Rather than using new phenotypic data, the later analysis identified candidate immune exposures from TCR beta sequences and from how often those sequences occurred across donors. All discovery cohort repertoires had been generated using a single sequencing platform. The full study reports these points: Some IMGT-functional V segments, including TRBV6-2 and TRBV6-3, could not be distinguished by the 87-base-pair reads and were therefore excluded. In vitro tests confirmed that a few of the cytomegalovirus-associated TCR beta chains recognize cytomegalovirus antigens. Compared with the roughly 700-donor mean, donors in an Asian-associated ancestry cluster had fewer N-insertions in productive TCRs, according to a later genetic analysis. It was suggested by the authors that the approach could potentially be generalized to other disease states and immunological phenotypes. When HLA alleles, especially DR and DQ, strongly co-occurred, attributing TCR associations to individual alleles was difficult. A later analysis found that HLA-associated TCR beta chains were more clonally expanded and had lower generation probabilities than equally common non-associated chains. According to a later analysis, most CMV-associated TCR beta chains appeared to be HLA-restricted, and the HLA associations seemed to be driven largely by CMV exposure. Correlated functional status among segregating V segments might be attributable to linkage disequilibrium, but an unknown experimental factor could not be ruled out. Broadly in line with IMGT annotations, most TCR beta V segments showed up in productive rearrangements about 87% or about 30% of the time in an earlier analysis of around 550 of the donors. The only immune exposure information available for the cohort was CMV serostatus. According to a later analysis, TCR association rates differed among HLA loci, with DRB1 alleles showing the most associated TCRs and HLA-C alleles showing the fewest. Sequencing depth was assumed to be roughly uniform across donors in the presence/absence analyses, though that assumption may not hold. This cohort had only TCR beta chains sequenced, and the lack of alpha or paired-chain data limited which features could be detected. Several of the top co-occurrence clusters appeared to be linked to parvovirus B19, influenza, CMV and Epstein-Barr virus, according to a later analysis. A group of highly shared sequence variants was considered likely to be a technical artifact of the sequencing pipeline. While some public TCRs were present in many individuals, most TCR sequences turned up only very rarely across donors. Specific HLA alleles were associated with 16,951 TCR beta sequences at a false discovery rate of 0.05 in a later analysis. Because HLA typing was unavailable for some donors at each locus, only the typed subset was used in association tests. V-gene and J-gene trimming of TCR beta chains was associated with a missense DCLRE1C variant in a later genetic analysis, and the association was replicated in an independent cohort. A total of 150 or so TCR beta chains were listed by the study as associated with cytomegalovirus. A further reported finding was that TCR beta sequences accurately predicted the HLA-A and HLA-B alleles for most subjects in the first cohort. The classifier was reported to diagnose cytomegalovirus status with high specificity and sensitivity in both the original and validation cohorts. About 17 rarely observed V segments, including chromosome 9 orphons, were excluded from the earlier analysis of several hundred of the donors because counts were too low.

CDR1 and CDR2 were assigned from the germline V gene as SGHVS and FNYEAQ. The CDR3 numbers 13 residues from cysteine through phenylalanine. Only the CDR3 DNA is retained, 39 bases long and in frame from the first base. The trim is 2 bases for V and 6 bases for J, with a gap of 10 bases between the germline ends. As regards this clone: The clone's antigen remains unknown. Per-nucleotide qualities are absent, and no much larger clonotype sits a single base away.

The cohort was made up of hundreds of healthy bone marrow donors. Cohort members were all nominally healthy when sampled, although unrecorded immune exposures were likely present. The donor was CMV seronegative and was included in the group of a few hundred seronegative cohort members. A peripheral blood sample was provided by each donor, and peripheral blood mononuclear cells were used for TCR beta sequencing. The Qiagen DNeasy Blood Extraction Kit was used to extract genomic DNA from the blood cell samples. The method behind the library was the immunoSEQ multiplex PCR assay. For the multiplex PCR, a mixture combining 60 forward primers for TCR Vbeta segments and 13 reverse primers for TCR Jbeta segments was used. A multiplex PCR assay on genomic DNA amplified the CDR3 region of rearranged TCR beta genes. Amplified TCR beta libraries were sequenced as 87-base-pair reads on the Illumina HiSeq System. On the study's bioinformatics: In a later analysis, 70 million to 95 million unique TCR beta chains were counted across the roughly 610 repertoires, and around 10 million of these chains were shared by at least two donors. A nearest-neighbor algorithm error-corrected the raw reads and collapsed the reads into unique sequences, merging closely related sequences to remove PCR and sequencing errors. CDR3 sequences were aligned to IMGT reference sequences to assign V, D and J gene segments. For a sequence to be retained, at least a six-nucleotide match to both a V gene segment and a J gene segment was required. Rearrangements were classified as productive when the CDR3 lacked stop codons and remained in frame with V and J, and all other rearrangements were classified as non-productive. CDR3 was defined by IMGT convention, running from the second conserved V-encoded cysteine to the conserved J-encoded phenylalanine. In an earlier analysis of just under 600 of the donors, sequences lacking an unambiguous match to a single V gene segment were excluded. An earlier analysis of some 610 of the donors called V segments functional above 56.7% productive rearrangements and segregating when the between-donor standard deviation exceeded 5%. To diagnose cytomegalovirus status from the catalog of TCR beta chain sequences, a statistical classification framework was built. V and J gene assignment, in a later analysis, came from comparing TCR nucleotide sequences with IMGT/GENE-DB human TR gene sequences. In a later analysis, CDR3 sequences and most-parsimonious VDJ recombination scenarios were assigned using the TCRdist pipeline. In a later analysis, each TCR beta chain was defined by its CDR3 amino acid sequence together with its V-gene family, and reads without a unique V-gene family were excluded. A later analysis removed 550 to 700 highly shared, low-generation-probability nucleotide sequences to deal with suspected cross-contamination and a sequencing artifact. For each public chain, a later analysis derived a clonal expansion index from normalized ranks of inferred template counts within each repertoire. A later analysis computed generation probabilities with a VDJ recombination model fitted to out-of-frame rearrangements, and checked the results against IGoR. In a later analysis, hypergeometric tests were used to score TCR-TCR, TCR-HLA and TCR-CMV co-occurrence, with a repertoire-size bias correction applied to TCR pairs. To estimate false discovery rates, a later analysis permuted the HLA or CMV assignments 20 times. In a later analysis, co-occurring TCRs were grouped with DBSCAN, and TCRdist sequence similarity was added when clustering was performed within HLA-allele-positive subsets. Repertoires with fewer than 30,000 or more than 120,000 public chains, plus five repertoires with anomalous nucleotide sharing, were excluded from co-occurrence clustering. What TCRdb holds here is the immuneACCESS table cut down to in-frame rearrangements. Part of the clones is not present; checked against another copy, under half of the missing clones reflect an unresolved V gene, and the others are unexplained. The DNA gave D and trimming, while V, J and clone size come from that table. For this sample the table gives approximately 140,000 clones, of which around 79% were detected only once. 3% to 4% of the sample comes from the top ten.

This receptor chain uses TRBV7-6 and TRBJ1-2, with a tentative D gene TRBD1 over 6 matching bases. The source material was PBMCs. The TCR was taken from a female donor in good health and CMV-seronegative. The sequenced DNA: TGTGCCAGCAGCTTAACTTACAGGGATGGCTACACCTTC. Its protein is CASSLTYRDGYTF. The reference TRBV7-6 and TRBJ1-2 proteins fill in what lies around the CDR3, so the full variable domain reads GAGVSQSPRYKVTKRGQDVALRCDPISGHVSLYWYRQALGQGPEFLTYFNYEAQQDKSGLPNDRFSAERPEGSISTLTIQRTEQRDSAMYRCASSLTYRDGYTFGSGTRLTVV.